The 25 T cell receptor beta chains listed next were all sequenced from one sample in a study of cytomegalovirus exposure and HLA in healthy donors. The PCR had 60 Vbeta and 13 Jbeta primers. Clones were read by immunoSEQ multiplex PCR, and TCRdb kept only the in-frame ones, dropping some. The sample lists approximately 100,000 clones; about 70% were seen once. Sequenced sample: PBMCs. The receptors derive from a human donor in good health.

The chain couples TRBV5-1 to TRBJ1-4, with D uncertain. Between the trimmed V and J ends, which lost 2 bases and 0 bases, there was a span of 5 bases. Per the germline V gene, CDR1 is SGHRS and CDR2 is YFSETQ. CDR3 size: 14 residues. The CDR3 bases are TGCGCCAGCAGCTTCTCCCCAACTAATGAAAAACTGTTTTTT. Its translation: CASSFSPTNEKLFF. Combining the CDR3 with reference TRBV5-1 and TRBJ1-4 gives the whole variable domain KAGVTQTPRYLIKTRGQQVTLSCSPISGHRSVSWYQQTPGQGLQFLFEYFSETQRNKGNFPGRFSGRQFSNSRSEMNVSTLELGDSALYLCASSFSPTNEKLFFGSGTQLSVL.

V and J are TRBV7-8 and TRBJ2-7, with TRBD2 matching over 14 bases. The V gene's germline CDR1 is SGHVS and CDR2 FQNEAQ. The CDR3 runs to 18 residues. The J segment lost 5 bases and the V segment lost 4 bases, leaving 13 bases of the junction unmatched. The chain's CDR3 is CASSSRLAGGPRNHEQYF. In nucleotides, the CDR3 is TGTGCCAGCAGCTCACGACTAGCGGGAGGGCCGAGGAACCACGAGCAGTACTTC.

This chain joins TRBV27 and TRBJ1-5, with D possibly TRBD1 on 5 matching bases. The CDR3 is 14 residues long. V was pared by 5 bases and J by 7 bases, with 15 bases between. CDR1 and CDR2 (germline): MNHEY, SMNVEV (reference sequence). This CDR3 is CASSRGPGRQPQHF. CDR3 DNA sequence: TGTGCCAGCAGTAGGGGACCAGGGAGGCAGCCCCAGCATTTT.

This rearrangement joins TRBV4-1 to TRBJ2-7; maybe TRBD2 (6 bases). The V end lost 1 base, the J end lost 5 bases, and 21 bases lay between the germline ends. This CDR3 is built from 17 residues. Looked up from germline, CDR1 is MGHRA and CDR2 is YSYEKL. CDR3 in amino acids: CASSQGRGIGRINEQYF. For the CDR3, the DNA is TGCGCCAGCAGCCAAGGGCGGGGTATAGGGCGCATCAACGAGCAGTACTTC.

The chain has TRBV6-1 and TRBJ2-5; D might be TRBD2 (5 bases). CDR3 size: 21 residues. The V end lost 1 base, the J end lost 0 bases, and 27 bases lay between the germline ends. The germline CDR1 and CDR2 sequences are MNHNS and SASEGT. CDR3 coding DNA: TGTGCCAGCAGTGAAGTCCCTTTTAATACCCCGGCCCAGCGGAACCAAGAGACCCAGTACTTC. Translating gives CASSEVPFNTPAQRNQETQYF.

The CDR3 spells CASSFTGQGTDTQYF. CDR3 DNA sequence: TGTGCCAGCAGTTTCACGGGACAGGGAACAGATACGCAGTATTTT. V usage is TRBV27 and J usage is TRBJ2-3; 9 bases map to TRBD1. Germline lookup yields CDR1 MNHEY and CDR2 SMNVEV (reference sequence). Unmatched junction bases numbered 4, after V lost 3 bases and J lost 3 bases. The CDR3 covers 15 residues.

V usage is TRBV14 and J usage is TRBJ2-3; D not certain. Germline loops: CDR1 SGHDN, CDR2 FVKESK. The CDR3 extends over 13 amino acids. Trimming took off 2 bases at V and 1 base at J, with 4 bases between the two ends. The CDR3 nucleotides are TGTGCCAGCAGCCAAATCGGCACAGATACGCAGTATTTT. It specifies CASSQIGTDTQYF. The complete variable domain, with remaining parts taken from reference TRBV14 and TRBJ2-3, reads EAGVTQFPSHSVIEKGQTVTLRCDPISGHDNLYWYRRVMGKEIKFLLHFVKESKQDESGMPNNRFLAERTGGTYSTLKVQPAELEDSGVYFCASSQIGTDTQYFGPGTRLTVL.

This chain links TRBV30 with TRBJ2-7, with 8 bases that match TRBD1. This CDR3 is built from 14 residues. Losses at the gene ends were 4 bases for V and 2 bases for J; bases not matched to a gene: 7. Germline V lookup: CDR1 GTSNPN, CDR2 SVGIG (reference sequence). The CDR3 reads CAWTTGQGAYEQYF. CDR3 bases: TGTGCCTGGACCACCGGACAGGGCGCCTACGAGCAGTACTTC.

The gene calls are TRBV27 and TRBJ1-4; 8 positions match TRBD1. Unmatched junction bases numbered 7, after V lost 1 base and J lost 6 bases. In germline, CDR1 is MNHEY, CDR2 SMNVEV (reference sequence). The CDR3 consists of 16 residues. This CDR3 is CASSLLSGTGDEKLFF. The CDR3 nucleotides read TGTGCCAGCAGTTTATTATCCGGGACAGGTGATGAAAAACTGTTTTTT.

This chain links TRBV2 with TRBJ2-3; D is possibly TRBD2 (5 bases). The CDR3 totals 14 residues. V was pared by 4 bases and J by 1 base, with 9 bases between. Germline CDR1 SNHLY, CDR2 FYNNEI. The CDR3 DNA follows: TGTGCCAGCAGTGGGGTGAGGGGCACAGATACGCAGTATTTT. Protein: CASSGVRGTDTQYF.

The chain combines TRBV6-5 with TRBJ2-7; no clear D. The ends were cut back, 1 base at V and 1 base at J, with 8 bases in the middle. Germline lookup yields CDR1 MNHEY and CDR2 SVGAGI. The CDR3 consists of 14 residues. This CDR3 reads CASSYYQNSYEQYF. CDR3 in DNA: TGTGCCAGCAGTTACTACCAGAATTCCTACGAGCAGTACTTC.

This chain links TRBV10-3 with TRBJ2-3, with 8 positions matching TRBD2. The CDR3 is 15 residues long. The germline gives CDR1 ENHRY, CDR2 SYGVKD. J gave up 4 bases and V 4 bases, and 7 bases lay outside the gene matches. The CDR3 DNA sequence: TGTGCCATCAGTGCCAATACGGGGGGGCCAGATACGCAGTATTTT. Amino acids: CAISANTGGPDTQYF.

This sequence joins TRBV11-2 and TRBJ1-1; D remains unclear. The V and J ends lost 1 base and 1 base respectively, with 10 bases between them. The CDR3 spans 15 residues. Germline values: CDR1 SGHAT, CDR2 FQNNGV. The CDR3 protein is CASSLVRQTNTEAFF. CDR3 bases: TGTGCCAGCAGCTTAGTCAGGCAGACGAACACTGAAGCTTTCTTT.

The chain combines TRBV7-7 with TRBJ2-3, with 11 bases aligning to TRBD2. V lost 4 bases and J lost 4; bases outside the gene matches: 4. The CDR3 is 15 residues long. Germline-derived CDR1 and CDR2 are SSHAT and FNYEAQ (reference sequence). CDR3 sequence (DNA): TGTGCCAGCAGCTACGGGACTAGCGGTGCAGATACGCAGTATTTT. This sequence encodes CASSYGTSGADTQYF. Full variable domain (rest looked up from reference TRBV7-7 and TRBJ2-3): GAGVSQSPRYKVTKRGQDVTLRCDPISSHATLYWYQQALGQGPEFLTYFNYEAQPDKSGLPSDRFSAERPEGSISTLTIQRTEQRDSAMYRCASSYGTSGADTQYFGPGTRLTVL.

The CDR3: CASSQEQGSTDTQYF. The CDR3 coding sequence is TGTGCCAGCAGCCAAGAGCAGGGTAGCACAGATACGCAGTATTTT. V is TRBV4-2 and J is TRBJ2-3; D is possibly TRBD1 (5 bases). V was clipped by 0 bases and J by 0 bases, with 7 bases between them. Germline CDR1 is LGHNA and CDR2 is YNFKEQ. CDR3 length equals 15 residues.

This clone was observed a handful of times. The V gene is TRBV5-6, the J gene TRBJ1-4; TRBD1 matches at 7 bases. This CDR3 region has 17 residues. The ends lost 4 bases at V and 5 bases at J; junction bases unmatched: 14. In germline, CDR1 is SGHDT, CDR2 YYEEEE. The CDR3 bases are TGTGCCAGCAGCCTCCTAGCACTGGACAGGAAAAATGAAAAACTGTTTTTT. Amino acid sequence: CASSLLALDRKNEKLFF. Filled out from reference TRBV5-6 and TRBJ1-4, the complete variable domain reads DAGVTQSPTHLIKTRGQQVTLRCSPKSGHDTVSWYQQALGQGPQFIFQYYEEEERQRGNFPDRFSGHQFPNYSSELNVNALLLGDSALYLCASSLLALDRKNEKLFFGSGTQLSVL.

The CDR3 sequence: CASNYRGNYGYTF. The CDR3 coding sequence is TGTGCCAGCAATTACAGGGGTAACTATGGCTACACCTTC. The J gene is TRBJ1-2, the V gene TRBV2, with 7 bases fitting TRBD1. Germline assignment: CDR1 SNHLY and CDR2 FYNNEI. Trimming at V came to 7 bases and at J to 1 base, leaving 3 bases not matched to a gene. The CDR3 loop spans 13 amino acids.

The chain employs TRBV9 and TRBJ2-3, with D unresolved. The ends were cut back, 2 bases at V and 3 bases at J, with 13 bases in the middle. The CDR3 runs 15 residues. Germline-derived CDR1 and CDR2 are SGDLS and YYNGEE. CDR3 region: CASSVGDTRTDTQYF. The DNA for the CDR3 is TGTGCCAGCAGCGTCGGAGATACAAGGACAGATACGCAGTATTTT. The full variable domain, rest sourced from reference TRBV9 and TRBJ2-3, is DSGVTQTPKHLITATGQRVTLRCSPRSGDLSVYWYQQSLDQGLQFLIQYYNGEERAKGNILERFSAQQFPDLHSELNLSSLELGDSALYFCASSVGDTRTDTQYFGPGTRLTVL.

The J gene is TRBJ1-1, the V gene TRBV7-9; 9 positions match TRBD1. V lost 5 bases to trimming and J lost 5 bases; unmatched junction nucleotides: 6. The CDR3 consists of 14 residues. Germline V gives CDR1 SEHNR, CDR2 FQNEAQ (reference sequence). The CDR3 loop reads CASSAGQGRTEAFF. For the CDR3, the DNA is TGTGCCAGCAGCGCGGGACAGGGTAGAACTGAAGCTTTCTTT.

In its sample, this clone was seen a few times. Relative to the germline gene, one junction end is altered; a read error may explain this. The rearrangement links TRBV28 to TRBJ1-1, with 7 bases identical to TRBD1. The CDR3 runs to 15 residues. Looked up from germline, CDR1 is MDHEN and CDR2 is SYDVKM. The CDR3 loop is CAGSLVKGASTEAFF. The CDR3 DNA is TGTGCCGGCAGTTTAGTTAAGGGGGCGAGCACTGAAGCTTTCTTT.

The genes are TRBV4-2 and TRBJ2-3; possibly TRBD2 for D (6 bases). Germline V gene data show CDR1 as LGHNA and CDR2 as YNFKEQ. The CDR3 has 14 amino acids. Trimming removed 0 bases at V and 6 bases at J, with 10 bases between. CDR3 nucleotides: TGTGCCAGCAGCCAAGAGGGACTCCTTGATACGCAGTATTTT. Its translation is CASSQEGLLDTQYF.

The V call is TRBV30, the J call TRBJ2-6, with D possibly TRBD1 on 5 matching bases. The CDR3 spans 14 residues. CDR1 and CDR2 (germline): GTSNPN, SVGIG (reference sequence). Trimming cost V 2 bases and J 1 base, with 6 bases left between them. The CDR3 DNA follows: TGTGCCTGGAGTTCAGGGTCTGGGGCCAACGTCCTGACTTTC. This sequence encodes CAWSSGSGANVLTF.

This clone came up once. The chain links TRBV7-9 to TRBJ1-4; D ambiguous. Between the trimmed V and J ends, which lost 2 bases and 6 bases, there was a span of 10 bases. The CDR3 loop spans 14 amino acids. Germline values: CDR1 SEHNR, CDR2 FQNEAQ (reference sequence). The CDR3 here is CASSLTGVYEKLFF. In DNA, the CDR3 is TGTGCCAGCAGCTTAACCGGGGTGTATGAAAAACTGTTTTTT. Based on the CDR3 plus reference TRBV7-9 and TRBJ1-4, the full variable domain is DTGVSQNPRHKITKRGQNVTFRCDPISEHNRLYWYRQTLGQGPEFLTYFQNEAQLEKSRLLSDRFSAERPKGSFSTLEIQRTEQGDSAMYLCASSLTGVYEKLFFGSGTQLSVL.

Points on this clone: One end of the junction is discordant with germline, which a read error may explain. The chain couples TRBV5-6 to TRBJ2-1; TRBD1 is a possible D gene (7 bases). The germline V gene has CDR1 SGHDT and CDR2 YYEEEE. The length of the CDR3 is 12 residues. CDR3 residues: CASTERGRDALF. In DNA, the CDR3 is TGTGCCAGCACCGAAAGGGGGCGGGACGCACTCTTC.

The chain links TRBV5-1 to TRBJ1-1; TRBD1 might be the D (6 bases). V lost 2 bases to trimming and J lost 6 bases, with 14 bases between them. CDR1 and CDR2 (germline): SGHRS, YFSETQ. This CDR3 is built from 14 residues. CDR3 amino acids: CASSLTGYSAEAFF. Written as DNA, the CDR3 is TGCGCCAGCAGCTTAACAGGGTATTCAGCTGAAGCTTTCTTT.